The 8 T cell receptor beta chains reported below all come from one sample, sequenced in a study of regulatory T cells in long-lasting Graves disease. Sequencing libraries for TCR beta were prepared with iRepertoire HTBI primers and Arm-PCR of CDR3 regions. TCRdb used MiXCR to reprocess the multiplex PCR reads, holding one entry per CDR3 protein. The sample holds 500,000 to 700,000 distinct CDR3 sequences; approximately 15% are singletons and the top ten take 15% to 20%. Indicated time point: newly diagnosed GD, antithyroid drugs for less than 3 months. With RNA extracted from PBMCs as input, the TCR library was made. The same sample was also used in a study of T cells in Graves' hyperthyroidism and ophthalmopathy.

Specimen: peripheral blood mononuclear cells (PBMCs), collected at new diagnosis, from a patient treated with antithyroid drugs. The receptors derive from a young woman with Graves disease.

The chain combines TRBV20-1 with TRBJ1-6, with D tentatively TRBD1 (6 bases). Germline assignment: CDR1 DFQATT and CDR2 SNEGSKA (reference sequence). The CDR3 is 16 residues long. V shed 2 bases and J shed 0 bases, with 11 bases lying between them. This CDR3 is CSARTRGGSYNSPLHF. CDR3 in DNA: TGCAGTGCTAGAACTCGAGGGGGCTCCTATAATTCACCCCTCCACTTT.

On this clonotype itself: This clone may be a read error of a much larger clone one base away. CDR3 in amino acids: CASNRSRGSYNEQFF. The CDR3 coding sequence is TGTGCCAGCAACCGATCGAGGGGATCCTACAATGAGCAGTTCTTC. The rearrangement joins TRBV11-2 to TRBJ2-1; D might be TRBD1 or TRBD2, each matching 5 bases. This CDR3 is 15 amino acids long. In germline, CDR1 is SGHAT, CDR2 FQNNGV. Trimming removed 7 bases at V and 1 base at J, with 14 bases between.

The rearrangement links TRBV19 to TRBJ1-5; unclear D gene. Trimming stripped 1 base from V and 3 bases from J, with 7 bases between. Looked up from germline, CDR1 is LNHDA and CDR2 is SQIVND (reference sequence). The CDR3 sequence is 14 residues long. DNA of the CDR3: TGTGCCAGTAGTATAGGGCACATCAATCAGCCCCAGCATTTT. This sequence encodes CASSIGHINQPQHF.

This chain uses TRBV5-1 with TRBJ2-5, with TRBD2 matching over 15 bases. CDR3 length: 17 amino acids. V was clipped by 3 bases and J by 4 bases; unmatched bases: 7. The germline gives CDR1 SGHRS, CDR2 YFSETQ. The DNA for the CDR3 is TGCGCCAGCAGCTCCGGACTAGCGGGAGGGCTGGGAGAGACCCAGTACTTC. Residues: CASSSGLAGGLGETQYF.

This clonotype was picked up many times. This sequence joins TRBV10-3 and TRBJ2-5, with 9 bases that match TRBD1. The germline CDR1 and CDR2 sequences are ENHRY and SYGVKD. With 10 bases clipped from V and 5 bases from J, the junction kept 2 bases outside the gene matches. There are 11 residues in the CDR3. The CDR3 region is CATGQGETQYF. The CDR3 DNA follows: TGTGCCACCGGACAGGGGGAGACCCAGTACTTC.

A word on this clonotype: The junction differs from germline at one of its ends, possibly a read error. This chain links TRBV5-6 with TRBJ2-3; 12 bases align to TRBD2. The DNA matches TRBJ2-5 better at its end, which makes the J call doubtful. Germline V gene data show CDR1 as SGHDT and CDR2 as YYEEEE. The CDR3 consists of 16 residues. The CDR3 spells CASNLVTSGSMKTQYF. CDR3 DNA sequence: TGTGCCAGCAACTTGGTGACTAGCGGGAGCATGAAGACCCAGTACTTC.

The chain couples TRBV6-1 to TRBJ2-7; 8 bases fit TRBD2. Germline V gives CDR1 MNHNS, CDR2 SASEGT. After removal of 6 bases from V and 5 bases from J, the junction contained 15 bases not matched to a gene. The CDR3 consists of 16 residues. CDR3 sequence: CASRLLSGGESNEQYF. The CDR3 nucleotides read TGTGCCAGCAGACTCCTCAGCGGGGGAGAGTCCAACGAGCAGTACTTC.

This clonotype was seen at least ten times. The chain links TRBV28 to TRBJ1-2; D perhaps matches TRBD1 (5 bases). Germline V gene lookup returns CDR1 MDHEN and CDR2 SYDVKM. The CDR3 is made up of 13 amino acids. Trimming cost V 7 bases and J 4 bases, with 13 bases left between them. CDR3 loop: CASTGTSPYGYTF. DNA for the CDR3: TGTGCCAGCACCGGGACGTCCCCCTATGGCTACACCTTC.